Below, 17 T cell receptor beta chains from the same sample are listed, as sequenced in a study of T cells after yellow fever vaccination. TCRdb re-called the 5' RACE reads with MiXCR, one entry per CDR3 protein. The sample holds 250,000 to 350,000 distinct CDR3 sequences, 3.5% to 4.5% seen once. This specimen was PBMCs, taken 15 days after the yellow fever booster vaccination. These receptors were obtained from a man younger than 30 who received the YFV17D yellow fever vaccine.

This clonotype was counted at least ten times. The chain carries TRBV27 and TRBJ2-1; D uncertain. In germline, CDR1 is MNHEY, CDR2 SMNVEV (reference sequence). The V end lost 11 bases, the J end lost 6 bases, and 23 bases lay between the germline ends. This CDR3 comprises 15 residues. As DNA, the CDR3 is TGTGCCGCTGGACGGGCCGCTGGCCTCCTCAATGAGCAGTTCTTC. It specifies CAAGRAAGLLNEQFF.

This clonotype was observed many times. This chain uses TRBV5-1 with TRBJ2-5; D ambiguous. This CDR3 is built from 13 residues. Germline V gene sequence: CDR1 SGHRS, CDR2 YFSETQ. V was shortened by 4 bases and J by 2 bases, with 9 bases between the two germline ends. The CDR3 sequence: CASSMIVQETQYF. The CDR3 DNA sequence: TGCGCCAGCAGCATGATAGTACAAGAGACCCAGTACTTC.

This clonotype was seen many times. The chain couples TRBV5-1 to TRBJ1-6; D not certain. The CDR3 totals 13 residues. Germline assignment: CDR1 SGHRS and CDR2 YFSETQ. Trimming removed 1 base at V and 14 bases at J, with 13 bases between. The CDR3 DNA reads as TGCGCCAGCAGCTTGACAAGGTTATCGACCCTCCACTTT. Protein sequence: CASSLTRLSTLHF.

This clonotype was recorded many times. V gene TRBV11-2 combines with J gene TRBJ2-5; D ambiguous. V was clipped by 0 bases and J by 6 bases, with 11 bases between them. The CDR3 is made up of 14 amino acids. CDR1 and CDR2 (germline): SGHAT, FQNNGV. The DNA for the CDR3 is TGTGCCAGCAGCTTAGACGGACCCTCTCAGACCCAGTACTTC. It is translated as CASSLDGPSQTQYF.

This clonotype was seen ten or more times. This chain links TRBV10-2 with TRBJ2-2; the match to TRBD2 covers 9 bases. The length of the CDR3 is 14 residues. J lost 6 bases, V lost 8 bases, and 7 bases had no gene match. The germline V gene encodes CDR1 WSHSY and CDR2 SAAADI. CDR3 amino acids: CASAFSGGSGELFF. The CDR3 DNA reads as TGCGCCAGCGCTTTTAGCGGGGGCTCCGGGGAGCTGTTTTTT.

This clonotype was recorded many times. The chain couples TRBV4-3 to TRBJ2-3, with 9 bases that match TRBD2. CDR1 and CDR2 (germline): LGHNA, YSLEER. Trimming took 4 bases from V and 4 from J; bases not matched to a gene: 6. CDR3 length: 15 amino acids. The CDR3 DNA sequence: TGCGCCAGCAGCCGGTCGACTAGCGGCGCAGATACGCAGTATTTT. Its protein product is CASSRSTSGADTQYF.

This clonotype was counted a few times. This chain joins TRBV5-4 and TRBJ2-3; 8 bases map to TRBD2. Germline V gene sequence: CDR1 SGHNT, CDR2 YYREEE (reference sequence). Unmatched junction bases numbered 9, after V lost 4 bases and J lost 2 bases. This CDR3 is 16 amino acids long. The CDR3 spells CASSPRTSTNTDTQYF. The CDR3 DNA sequence: TGTGCCAGCAGCCCTCGGACTAGCACAAACACAGATACGCAGTATTTT.

The table lists this clonotype with many counts. The V call is TRBV20-1, the J call TRBJ1-1; D is ambiguous. V was cut by 0 bases and J by 0 bases, with 14 bases left in between. The germline V gene encodes CDR1 DFQATT and CDR2 SNEGSKA (reference sequence). The CDR3 extends over 16 amino acids. CDR3 residues: CSARDAVRAMNTEAFF. Written as DNA, the CDR3 is TGCAGTGCTAGAGATGCGGTAAGGGCTATGAACACTGAAGCTTTCTTT.

The rearrangement uses TRBV5-1 and TRBJ2-5, with D perhaps TRBD1 (7 bases). Germline V gene data show CDR1 as SGHRS and CDR2 as YFSETQ. There are 18 residues in the CDR3. V was clipped by 4 bases and J by 2 bases, with 24 bases between them. Written as DNA, the CDR3 is TGCGCCAGCAGCCACCGGAGGGGGCCGGGGTCCCTACAAGAGACCCAGTACTTC. Amino acids: CASSHRRGPGSLQETQYF.

The sample holds many counts of this clonotype. J is TRBJ2-7 and V is TRBV20-1; 9 bases line up with TRBD2. The CDR3 covers 14 residues. After removal of 6 bases from V and 0 bases from J, the junction contained 6 bases not matched to a gene. Germline V gene data show CDR1 as DFQATT and CDR2 as SNEGSKA (reference sequence). CDR3 nucleotides: TGCAGTGCGGTTAGCGGGGGCCTCTCCTACGAGCAGTACTTC. Amino acids: CSAVSGGLSYEQYF.

This sequence joins TRBV12-3 or TRBV12-4 and TRBJ1-1; possibly TRBD1 for D (6 bases). The CDR3 length is 15 residues. V was shortened by 6 bases and J by 4 bases, with 18 bases between the two germline ends. This CDR3 reads CASRRTSGVGTEAFF. DNA for the CDR3: TGTGCCAGCAGGCGAACCTCAGGGGTGGGCACTGAAGCTTTCTTT.

The rearrangement links TRBV5-1 to TRBJ2-5, with D maybe TRBD2 (5 bases). In germline, CDR1 is SGHRS, CDR2 YFSETQ. The V end lost 4 bases, the J end lost 5 bases, and 15 bases lay between the germline ends. CDR3 length equals 14 residues. This CDR3 reads CASSPTTGVETQYF. The DNA of the CDR3 is TGCGCCAGCAGCCCGACTACTGGCGTGGAGACCCAGTACTTC.

This clonotype was counted ten times or more. This chain joins TRBV7-2 and TRBJ2-1; the D gene is possibly TRBD2 (6 bases). Germline values: CDR1 SGHTA, CDR2 FQGNSA. This CDR3 has 14 residues. Trimming left V 5 bases short and J 2 bases short, with 10 bases between. For the CDR3, the DNA is TGTGCCAGCAGCGGCCCGGGGGCCTACAATGAGCAGTTCTTC. It specifies CASSGPGAYNEQFF.

The genes are TRBV3-1 and TRBJ2-3; D might be TRBD1 (5 bases). V was pared by 4 bases and J by 6 bases, with 11 bases between. From germline, CDR1 is LGHDT and CDR2 YNNKEL (reference sequence). This CDR3 contains 13 residues. CDR3 in amino acids: CASSRLGVDTQYF. CDR3 sequence (DNA): TGTGCCAGCAGCCGCTTAGGGGTCGATACGCAGTATTTT.

In this sample, this clonotype turned up many times. The chain employs TRBV7-9 and TRBJ1-1; D not certain. The CDR3 runs to 13 residues. V was pared by 3 bases and J by 4 bases, with 9 bases between. Germline V gene sequence: CDR1 SEHNR, CDR2 FQNEAQ (reference sequence). For the CDR3, the DNA is TGTGCCAGCAGCTTGCCTACGCTCACTGAAGCTTTCTTT. This translates into CASSLPTLTEAFF.

This clonotype was seen many times. The chain employs TRBV6-2 or TRBV6-3 and TRBJ1-2; 8 bases agree with TRBD1. The germline V gene has CDR1 MNHEY and CDR2 SVGEGT. The V segment lost 4 bases and the J segment 7 bases; nucleotides outside the gene matches: 11. CDR3 length: 15 amino acids. This CDR3 is CASSSDRESLRGYTF. The CDR3, as DNA: TGTGCCAGCAGTTCGGACAGGGAATCATTGCGTGGCTACACCTTC.

This clonotype came up many times. J is TRBJ2-7 and V is TRBV10-3; tentatively, D is TRBD1 (5 bases). V was pared by 2 bases and J by 5 bases, with 13 bases between. From germline, CDR1 is ENHRY and CDR2 SYGVKD. The CDR3 has 14 amino acids. The CDR3 nucleotides are TGTGCCATCAGTGAGGGCTCCAGGGTCAACGAGCAGTACGTC. It yields the protein CAISEGSRVNEQYV.